The 20 T cell receptor beta chains below come from one sample, sequenced in a study of OX40 agonist ivuxolimab in advanced cancers. The data were produced by immunoSEQ multiplex PCR, yet TCRdb's version contains in-frame clones alone and is incomplete. Of 30,000 to 40,000 clones detected, approximately 90% appear once; the ten largest clones hold about 9%. Sequenced here: CD4+ or CD8+ T cells sorted from blood, sampled in a trial of the OX40 agonist ivuxolimab. Source of these receptors: an adult with an advanced solid tumor such as melanoma, head and neck, liver or kidney cancer.

V is TRBV6-6 and J is TRBJ1-1, with TRBD1 matching over 8 bases. The CDR3 runs to 15 residues. Germline V gene sequence: CDR1 MNHNY, CDR2 SVGAGI (reference sequence). Trimming removed 0 bases from V and 2 bases from J; junction bases left unmatched: 2. The CDR3 loop is CASSYSGQGNTEAFF. The DNA of the CDR3 is TGTGCCAGCAGTTACTCAGGACAGGGAAACACTGAAGCTTTCTTT.

The chain recombines TRBV6-5 with TRBJ1-1; no definite D call. The length of the CDR3 is 13 residues. Trimming shortened V by 0 bases and J by 11 bases, and 13 bases separated the two germline ends. Per germline, CDR1 MNHEY and CDR2 SVGAGI. The CDR3, as DNA: TGTGCCAGCAGTTACTCCTTCCTGTCTTGGGCTTTCTTT. Its protein product is CASSYSFLSWAFF.

CDR3 loop: CASSSPGRGEPQHF. The DNA of the CDR3 is TGTGCCAGCAGTTCACCGGGCAGGGGAGAGCCCCAGCATTTT. This chain links TRBV28 with TRBJ1-5; D possibly corresponds to TRBD1 (6 bases). This CDR3 contains 14 residues. CDR1 is MDHEN, CDR2 SYDVKM, per germline. V was shortened by 4 bases and J by 8 bases, with 15 bases between the two germline ends.

The chain uses TRBV9 and TRBJ2-2; D is unresolved. This CDR3 is 15 amino acids long. Trimming cost V 1 base and J 2 bases, with 9 bases left between them. Germline loops: CDR1 SGDLS, CDR2 YYNGEE. CDR3 amino acids: CASSVRPLNTGELFF. The CDR3 DNA sequence: TGTGCCAGCAGCGTACGGCCGCTCAACACCGGGGAGCTGTTTTTT.

This clone came up once. The genes are TRBV28 and TRBJ1-4; 9 bases map to TRBD1. Per the germline V gene, CDR1 is MDHEN and CDR2 is SYDVKM. The CDR3 runs 16 residues. V gave up 2 bases and J gave up 2 bases; unmatched junction bases: 3. The CDR3 sequence: CASSLMGTGTNEKLFF. DNA for the CDR3: TGTGCCAGCAGTTTAATGGGGACAGGGACTAATGAAAAACTGTTTTTT.

The CDR3 loop reads CASSLRRYEQYF. In DNA form, the CDR3 reads TGTGCCAGCAGCTTGCGTCGATACGAGCAGTACTTC. V usage is TRBV5-6 and J usage is TRBJ2-7; D gene unclear. V lost 1 base, J lost 4 bases, and 6 bases lay in between. Germline-derived CDR1 and CDR2 are SGHDT and YYEEEE. The CDR3 consists of 12 residues.

The chain couples TRBV30 to TRBJ2-5, with D possibly matching TRBD2 (5 bases). Trimming removed 4 bases from V and 5 bases from J, with 11 bases in between. Per germline, CDR1 GTSNPN and CDR2 SVGIG (reference sequence). The CDR3 extends over 12 amino acids. This chain's CDR3 is CAWTRDSETQYF. The CDR3 region has the DNA TGTGCCTGGACTCGGGATTCGGAGACCCAGTACTTC.

The chain uses TRBV9 and TRBJ2-7; D might be TRBD1 or TRBD2, each matching 5 bases. The germline V and J ends were trimmed by 3 bases and 2 bases, with 12 bases remaining between them. CDR1 and CDR2 (germline): SGDLS, YYNGEE. The CDR3 is 14 residues long. The CDR3 sequence: CASSASGTAYEQYF. As DNA, the CDR3 is TGTGCCAGCAGCGCCTCCGGGACCGCCTACGAGCAGTACTTC.

The gene calls are TRBV19 and TRBJ2-5; D is unresolved. Looked up from germline, CDR1 is LNHDA and CDR2 is SQIVND (reference sequence). V dropped 3 bases and J dropped 3 bases, with 8 bases sitting between them. The CDR3 totals 13 residues. The CDR3 coding sequence is TGTGCCAGTAGTATCTGGTGGAAAGAGACCCAGTACTTC. This encodes CASSIWWKETQYF.

V and J are TRBV5-6 and TRBJ1-3, with D uncertain. Germline assignment: CDR1 SGHDT and CDR2 YYEEEE. The CDR3 contains 15 residues. The V end was cut by 0 bases, the J end by 4 bases, with 11 bases between. CDR3 in DNA: TGTGCCAGCAGCTTGGCGATGGGTACGGGAAACACCATATATTTT. Its translation: CASSLAMGTGNTIYF.

This clone was picked up one time. The V and J genes are TRBV5-1 and TRBJ1-4; D possibly corresponds to TRBD1 (5 bases). The CDR3 covers 15 residues. V lost 2 bases and J 0 bases, leaving 8 bases between the germline ends. Germline-derived CDR1 and CDR2 are SGHRS and YFSETQ. The CDR3 region is CASSFARATNEKLFF. CDR3 nucleotide sequence: TGCGCCAGCAGCTTTGCCAGGGCAACTAATGAAAAACTGTTTTTT.

V and J are TRBV14 and TRBJ2-2; D call uncertain. The germline CDR1 and CDR2 sequences are SGHDN and FVKESK. The CDR3 contains 16 residues. Trimming shortened V by 0 bases and J by 0 bases, and 8 bases separated the two germline ends. CDR3 coding DNA: TGTGCCAGCAGCCAAGATCGGGCTCCGAACACCGGGGAGCTGTTTTTT. Translated: CASSQDRAPNTGELFF. The entire variable domain, with the rest obtained from reference TRBV14 and TRBJ2-2, is as follows: EAGVTQFPSHSVIEKGQTVTLRCDPISGHDNLYWYRRVMGKEIKFLLHFVKESKQDESGMPNNRFLAERTGGTYSTLKVQPAELEDSGVYFCASSQDRAPNTGELFFGEGSRLTVL.

As DNA, the CDR3 is TGCGCCAGCAGCCAAGCGGATGGGAGCGGGAGCTCCTACGAGCAGTACTTC. The encoded protein is CASSQADGSGSSYEQYF. V gene TRBV4-3 combines with J gene TRBJ2-7; 8 bases align to TRBD2. Looked up from germline, CDR1 is LGHNA and CDR2 is YSLEER. The CDR3 length is 17 residues. V gave up 1 base and J gave up 0 bases; unmatched junction bases: 8.

The chain recombines TRBV6-5 with TRBJ1-1; TRBD1 matches at 7 bases. The ends lost 6 bases at V and 1 base at J; junction bases unmatched: 5. This CDR3 region has 14 residues. Germline V gene lookup returns CDR1 MNHEY and CDR2 SVGAGI. The CDR3 nucleotides are TGTGCCAGCAGCCCACACAGGGGGAACACTGAAGCTTTCTTT. Translating it yields CASSPHRGNTEAFF.

The CDR3 nucleotides are TGCAGCGTTGCCGGGGGCGCAACTAATGAAAAACTGTTTTTT. Residues: CSVAGGATNEKLFF. The chain combines TRBV29-1 with TRBJ1-4; D might be TRBD1 (6 bases). Between the trimmed V and J ends, which lost 4 bases and 0 bases, there was a span of 9 bases. This CDR3 region has 14 residues. The germline CDR1 and CDR2 sequences are SQVTM and ANQGSEA.

V gene TRBV19 combines with J gene TRBJ1-4; TRBD1 is a possible D gene (5 bases). This CDR3 is built from 14 residues. V dropped 7 bases and J dropped 7 bases, with 16 bases sitting between them. CDR1 is LNHDA, CDR2 SQIVND, per germline (reference sequence). Here the CDR3 DNA reads TGTGCCAGTACGATTTTGGGGCCAGGTGAAAAACTGTTTTTT. Amino acids: CASTILGPGEKLFF.

V gene TRBV4-2 combines with J gene TRBJ2-3, with 10 bases lining up with TRBD2. The CDR3 totals 16 residues. Losses at the gene ends were 0 bases for V and 3 bases for J; bases not matched to a gene: 3. Germline V CDR1 and CDR2: LGHNA, YNFKEQ. The DNA of the CDR3 is TGTGCCAGCAGCCAAGAACCTAGCGGGAGTACAGATACGCAGTATTTT. Encoded protein: CASSQEPSGSTDTQYF.

The chain links TRBV23-1 to TRBJ2-2; D uncertain. TRBV23-1 is an ORF for which the function is uncertain. CDR3 length: 16 amino acids. V was cut by 0 bases and J by 2 bases, with 10 bases left in between. The CDR3 sequence is CASSQSAQTNTGELFF. The DNA of the CDR3 is TGCGCCAGCAGTCAATCTGCCCAGACTAACACCGGGGAGCTGTTTTTT.

The chain couples TRBV19 to TRBJ1-2; 7 bases line up with TRBD1. There are 14 residues in the CDR3. Trimming took 7 bases from V and 6 from J; bases not matched to a gene: 11. Germline CDR1 is LNHDA and CDR2 is SQIVND (reference sequence). DNA of the CDR3: TGTGCCAGTACCCGGGGGGGACAGACTGATGGCTACACCTTC. Translated: CASTRGGQTDGYTF.

The CDR3 sequence is CASSLVPSGSYNEQFF. The CDR3 nucleotides read TGCGCCAGCAGCCTCGTCCCTAGCGGGAGCTACAATGAGCAGTTCTTC. The chain employs TRBV5-1 and TRBJ2-1; TRBD2 matches at 10 bases. Germline-derived CDR1 and CDR2 are SGHRS and YFSETQ. J gave up 3 bases and V 4 bases, and 7 bases lay outside the gene matches. The CDR3 length is 16 residues.